This T cell receptor beta chain is drawn from a study of T cells in Graves' hyperthyroidism and ophthalmopathy. Study findings and constraints: Among thyroid clonotypes expanded above 0.001, most also appeared in blood.

Exclusion of a patient resulted from uncontrolled infection, other autoimmune disease, pregnancy or lactation. The CDR3 regions of TCR beta were amplified from RNA transcripts. HTBI primers were used for first-round RT-PCR of the TCR CDR3. TCRdb independently ran MiXCR on the multiplex PCR reads; one entry per CDR3 protein. The table has about 610,000 distinct CDR3 sequences, 16% seen once. This clonotype came up many times. Its antigen is undetermined. The CDR3 covers 13 residues. Looked up from germline, CDR1 is GTSNPN and CDR2 is SVGIG (reference sequence). V lost 3 bases and J lost 8, with 16 bases in between.

The source of this sequence is a woman aged 40 to 50 with Graves' ophthalmopathy. This rearrangement joins TRBV30 to TRBJ1-2; D remains ambiguous. The sample was blood. CDR3 in DNA: TGTGCCTGGAGGCCGCTAGTGGAAATGGGCTACACCTTC. This encodes CAWRPLVEMGYTF.